The 4 T cell receptor beta chains below come from one sample, sequenced in a study of blood T cell repertoires in COVID-19. The method was immunoSEQ multiplex PCR; TCRdb's version includes in-frame clones alone and lacks a portion of them. The sample has 250,000 to 400,000 clones; about 87% are singletons. Sequencing was performed on PBMCs or T cells enriched from blood (not recorded which). These receptors were collected from a woman between 25 and 40 years old who had recovered from COVID-19.

The rearrangement links TRBV7-2 to TRBJ2-7, with TRBD1 matching over 11 bases. The V gene's germline CDR1 is SGHTA and CDR2 FQGNSA. V shed 3 bases, J shed 4 bases, and the junction held 2 bases outside the gene matches. CDR3 length: 14 residues. The CDR3 region has the DNA TGTGCCAGCAGCTTTGGGACAGGGGGTTACGAGCAGTACTTC. Translated: CASSFGTGGYEQYF. Full variable domain (remainder filled in from reference TRBV7-2 and TRBJ2-7): GAGVSQSPSNKVTEKGKDVELRCDPISGHTALYWYRQSLGQGLEFLIYFQGNSAPDKSGLPSDRFSAERTGGSVSTLTIQRTQQEDSAVYLCASSFGTGGYEQYFGPGTRLTVT.

J is TRBJ1-2 and V is TRBV12-3 or TRBV12-4; D call uncertain. This CDR3 contains 12 residues. V gave up 3 bases and J gave up 11 bases, with 13 bases separating them. CDR3 region: CASSFAGVLYTF. The DNA of the CDR3 is TGTGCCAGCAGTTTTGCCGGGGTTTTATACACCTTC.

The genes are TRBV5-4 and TRBJ2-2, with 9 bases lining up with TRBD2. From germline, CDR1 is SGHNT and CDR2 YYREEE (reference sequence). The J segment lost 3 bases and the V segment lost 1 base, leaving 4 bases of the junction unmatched. The CDR3 consists of 16 residues. The CDR3 sequence is CASSLIAGGHTGELFF. For the CDR3, the DNA is TGTGCCAGCAGCTTGATCGCGGGGGGGCACACCGGGGAGCTGTTTTTT.

In nucleotides, the CDR3 is TGTGCCAGCAGCATTGGACAGGCTAACTATGGCTACACCTTC. Its translation: CASSIGQANYGYTF. This chain joins TRBV5-6 and TRBJ1-2, with TRBD1 matching 7 bases. The CDR3 is made up of 14 amino acids. The V gene end was trimmed by 4 bases and the J gene end by 0 bases; junction bases not matched to a gene: 3. CDR1 and CDR2 from the germline V gene are SGHDT and YYEEEE.